The present entry profiles one T cell receptor beta chain with its context. This clone was detected only once. The specificity of this receptor is unknown. Per-base qualities were not stored, and no clone one base away is much larger. Other DNA variants within this sample encode the same CDR3. The sample originates from a study of radiation and T cells in renal cell carcinoma (dated by TCRdb to the early 2020s). Describing the broader study: TCR beta sequencing covered some 55 samples in total, comprising approximately 26 tumors and roughly 27 peripheral blood samples. Across all 50 or so samples, 4,016,671 unique CDR3 nucleotide sequences, encoding 2,658,974 unique CDR3 amino acid sequences, were identified.

Following the manufacturer's recommendations, the immunoSEQ kit was used to generate TCR beta libraries from genomic DNA. To prepare the libraries, a first multiplex PCR with proprietary primers was run, followed by a second PCR that added unique barcodes, and a bead cleanup was done after each round. Each sample batch included a kit-provided positive control reaction and a negative control reaction. The final libraries were assessed on an Agilent 4200 TapeStation D1000 ScreenTape, pooled by volume, and quantified by qPCR. An Illumina NextSeq500 fitted with a MidOutput 150-cycle cartridge performed the sequencing, running 156 Read1 cycles and 15 Index1 cycles with the kit's custom primers. The pooled library was loaded at approximately 0.98 pM with roughly 20% PhiX control spiked in. The authors processed their data as follows. The vendor-processed data were analyzed in R, and a clonotype was defined as all T cells that share the same CDR3 nucleotide sequence. In the clone abundance analyses, frequencies in each sample were normalized to that sample's 10,000 most abundant clones. Public T cell clones, which averaged fewer than five per sample, were excluded before analysis. The dominant motif analysis was done with ImmunoMap using the PAM10 matrix, a gap penalty of 30, and a homology threshold of 0.3, and motifs with a cumulative frequency of at least 0.01 were considered dominant. TCRdb's version of the immuneACCESS table is confined to in-frame rearrangements and falls short of the full clone set. An unresolved V gene accounts for under half of the shortfall where checked; the remainder is of unknown origin. The V and J calls and the clone size are those of that table, but D and trimming were determined from the DNA. The sample table shows 15,000 or so clones, and 58% are seen once. The ten largest clones capture about 9% of the sample.

The germline V gene gives CDR1 as LGHNA and CDR2 as YSLEER. V lost 1 base and J lost 4 bases; the stretch between them is 10 bases long. Inclusive of the bounding cysteine and phenylalanine, the CDR3 is 14 residues long. Only the CDR3 DNA stays, 42 bases, in frame from base 1. The time point label, as the study defines it: tumor resected at nephrectomy. The treatment or condition label, read with the paper, signifies: treatment-naive control, cytoreductive nephrectomy. Control tumors came from treatment-naive renal cell carcinoma patients who underwent cytoreductive nephrectomy without prior radiation. Renal cell carcinoma with clear cell pathology was present in all patients. Control tumors used for TCR sequencing came from several females and approximately ten males, resected 2011 to 2014, with median age roughly 55 years (range about 40 to 90). Tumors were dissociated mechanically, digested with collagenase/hyaluronidase at 37 degrees C, processed in gentleMACS C tubes, and stored in liquid nitrogen. Genomic DNA for TCR sequencing was prepared using the QIAamp DNA Blood Mini Kit (Qiagen). Only samples passing all quality control checks were included in the analyses.

The investigation overall reported the following: Because only small tumor regions of 0.85 to 1 g were available, the study did not capture intratumoral heterogeneity. A greater number of dominant CDR3 motifs was detected in irradiated tumors than in control tumors, and a larger share of the repertoire was occupied by these motifs in irradiated tumors than in control tumors. Irradiated tumors showed higher TCR clonality than controls, with the top 100 clonotypes averaging approximately 54% of the repertoire versus about 45% in nephrectomy-only tumors. Because the trial had a single-armed design, the trial could not examine how radiation dose or scheduling affected the TCR repertoire.

The specimen was tumor tissue, collected from a patient whose treatment was nephrectomy without radiotherapy. The sequence came from a man in his forties with renal cell carcinoma. Recombination joined TRBV4-3 with TRBJ1-2, and perhaps TRBD1 as D gene, on 6 matching bases. The bases are TGCGCCAGCAGCCAAGGGACAGACGGCTATGGCTACACCTTC. It is translated as CASSQGTDGYGYTF.